These T cell receptor beta chains were read from a single sample in a study of T-cell memory formation after mild COVID-19. TCRdb used MiXCR to reprocess the 5' RACE reads, holding one entry per CDR3 protein. This sample has under 600,000 distinct CDR3 sequences, with roughly a fifth found just once. Sequenced input: PBMCs or a T cell subset sorted from them (not recorded which). The source is an adult woman who had mild COVID-19 (a few samples of this study predate the infection). Cell type and time point are not known. Both conserved end residues are part of each CDR3. A D gene is named only where the DNA matches it firmly. Clone size is given for some rows only: seen once, a few or many times, or a class if the clone is expanded.

v_gene,d_gene,len,j_gene,abundance,CDR3nt,CDR3aa
TRBV7-2,-,15,TRBJ1-1,-,TGTGCCAGCAGCTTCGGGACCGCGCGTCTTACTGAAGCTTTCTTT,CASSFGTARLTEAFF
TRBV7-9,-,15,TRBJ2-7,-,TGTGCCAGCAGCTTAGCTTCAGGATTCACCTACGAGCAGTACTTC,CASSLASGFTYEQYF
TRBV29-1,-,13,TRBJ1-1,few,TGCAGCGTGGGACCCGCAGAAGGAACTGAAGCTTTCTTT,CSVGPAEGTEAFF
TRBV24-1,-,13,TRBJ2-3,few,TGTGCCACCAGTGAAAGGATCACAGATACGCAGTATTTT,CATSERITDTQYF
TRBV13,TRBD2,15,TRBJ2-4,-,TGTGCCAGCAGCTTACGGAAGCGGGGGGGCACCATTCAGTACTTC,CASSLRKRGGTIQYF
TRBV9,-,15,TRBJ1-3,-,TGTGCCAGCAGCGTAGCTCCCAGCTCTGGAAACACCATATATTTT,CASSVAPSSGNTIYF
TRBV19,-,15,TRBJ2-7,few,TGTGCCAGTAGTATCCCGGCAGATGGGACCTACGAGCAGTACTTC,CASSIPADGTYEQYF
TRBV7-7,TRBD2,14,TRBJ2-5,-,TGTGCTAGCAGAGCGGGAGGGCCTGAAGAGACCCAGTACTTC,CASRAGGPEETQYF
TRBV11-2,-,16,TRBJ2-1,-,TGTGCCAGCAGGGAGGGGGGGGGACCCCCTTACAATGAGCAGTTCTTC,CASREGGGPPYNEQFF
TRBV14,-,15,TRBJ2-3,few,TGTGCCAGCAGCCAAGAAGGATCAAGAGGAAATACGCAGTATTTT,CASSQEGSRGNTQYF
TRBV6-4,TRBD1,14,TRBJ2-7,many,TGTGCCAGCAGCCGGGACAGGAGCTCCTACGAGCAGTACTTC,CASSRDRSSYEQYF
TRBV20-1,-,12,TRBJ2-1,few,TGCAGTGCCGCGAATAGGGGCAGTGAGCAGTTCTTC,CSAANRGSEQFF
TRBV20-1,-,14,TRBJ2-7,-,TGCAGTGCTCCCCTCCGGGTTGGCCCCTACGAGCAGTACTTC,CSAPLRVGPYEQYF
TRBV19,-,10,TRBJ2-5,-,TGTGCCAGTTCGGATGGGGCCCAGTACTTC,CASSDGAQYF
TRBV20-1,-,14,TRBJ1-1,few,TGCAGTGCTTTCCGAGGGATTCCGAACACTGAAGCTTTCTTT,CSAFRGIPNTEAFF
TRBV29-1,-,14,TRBJ1-3,-,TGCAGCGTTGACCCCTCAGGGTCTGGAAACACCATATATTTT,CSVDPSGSGNTIYF
TRBV20-1,TRBD2,15,TRBJ2-7,few,TGCAGTGCTAGAGATGGCCTAGCGGGATCCTACGAGCAGTACTTC,CSARDGLAGSYEQYF
TRBV5-1,-,13,TRBJ2-7,-,TGCGCCAGCAGCCGGGACCCCCCCTACGAGCAGTACTTC,CASSRDPPYEQYF
TRBV30,-,14,TRBJ2-7,few,TGTGCCTGGAGTGTGTTTGAACCAGAGTACGAGCAGTACTTC,CAWSVFEPEYEQYF
TRBV12-3/TRBV12-4,-,11,TRBJ1-4,-,TGTGCCAGCAGGCTTAGCGCAAAACTGTTTTTT,CASRLSAKLFF
TRBV12-5,TRBD2,14,TRBJ2-7,-,TGTGCTAGTGGTAAGACTAGCGGGCTCTACGAGCAGTACTTC,CASGKTSGLYEQYF
TRBV11-2,-,15,TRBJ2-5,-,TGTGCCAGCAGCTTAGCAGGCGGGATGGGAGAGACCCAGTACTTC,CASSLAGGMGETQYF
TRBV13,-,12,TRBJ2-7,-,TGTGCCAGCAGCCCACGGAACTACGAGCAGTACTTC,CASSPRNYEQYF
TRBV6-5,-,13,TRBJ1-5,-,TGTGCCAGCAGCCACGGGAGGTATCAGCCCCAGCATTTT,CASSHGRYQPQHF
TRBV7-2,TRBD2,19,TRBJ2-1,many,TGTGCCAGCAGCCCTAGGCCCCTTAGACTAGCGGGAGAAGATTATGAGCAGTTCTTC,CASSPRPLRLAGEDYEQFF
TRBV12-3/TRBV12-4,-,15,TRBJ2-7,few,TGTGCCAGCAGAGCAGGAGGGACGCTCTCCTACGAGCAGTACTTC,CASRAGGTLSYEQYF
TRBV2,TRBD1,14,TRBJ1-2,few,TGTGCCAGCAGGATAGGACAGGGAACATATGGCTACACCTTC,CASRIGQGTYGYTF
TRBV20-1,-,16,TRBJ1-5,few,TGCAGTGCTAGAGAGGGTTCGTACGGTAGCAATCAGCCCCAGCATTTT,CSAREGSYGSNQPQHF